This T cell receptor beta chain appears in the sequencing data of a study of CD8 T cells in ankylosing spondylitis. The study's findings and limits: Among TCR beta sequences, a motif of eight highly homologous variants appeared characteristic of ankylosing spondylitis blood.

This clonotype was observed at least ten times. What it recognizes is unknown. Each CDR3 protein is one row after TCRdb ran MiXCR on the 5' RACE reads. The sample shows over 75,000 distinct CDR3 sequences, roughly 10% of them seen only once. The V segment lost 3 bases and the J segment 5 bases; nucleotides outside the gene matches: 7. Germline loops: CDR1 SGHVS, CDR2 FQNEAQ. The CDR3 runs to 16 residues. This sequence joins TRBV7-8 and TRBJ2-5, with 12 nucleotides matching TRBD2. This clonotype was sampled from a male donor with ankylosing spondylitis or in good health (not recorded which). The sequencing sample was made of blood, either unsorted or a sorted T cell fraction (not recorded which). CDR3 nucleotide sequence: TGTGCCAGCAGCTTGGCCCCTAGCGGGGGGGCGGAGACCCAGTACTTC. It encodes CASSLAPSGGAETQYF.